This T cell receptor (beta chain) was observed in a study of neoadjuvant anti-PD-1 for oral cavity cancer. The CDR3 sequence is 15 residues long. Germline V lookup: CDR1 GTSNPN, CDR2 SVGIG (reference sequence). V was cut by 3 bases and J by 3 bases, with 17 bases left in between. Libraries were prepared by immunoSEQ multiplex PCR; TCRdb keeps only in-frame clonotypes and omits some of them. The sample lists some 71,000 clones; 65% to 85% were seen once. Sequenced material: PBMCs, taken before nivolumab (anti-PD-1) treatment. V and J are TRBV30 and TRBJ1-1, with D hard to call. This receptor was identified in a person between 40 and 85 years old with oral cavity squamous cell carcinoma. The CDR3 here is CAWRVSDTVDTEAFF. The CDR3 bases are TGTGCCTGGAGAGTCTCCGACACAGTGGACACTGAAGCTTTCTTT. The variable domain in full, completed from reference TRBV30 and TRBJ1-1, reads SQTIHQWPATLVQPVGSPLSLECTVEGTSNPNLYWYRQAAGRGLQLLFYSVGIGQISSEVPQNLSASRPQDRQFILSSKKLLLSDSGFYLCAWRVSDTVDTEAFFGQGTRLTVV.